The 9 T cell receptor beta chains reported below all come from one sample, sequenced in a study of T cell changes during pregnancy in multiple sclerosis. TCRdb keeps only in-frame clones here, not all; method: immunoSEQ multiplex PCR. The data contain some 49,000 clones, around 87% of them singletons. Sequencing was performed on peripheral blood, taken after pregnancy. The receptors derive from a female donor in good health, enrolled as a control in a pregnancy study.

The chain couples TRBV7-8 to TRBJ1-2; a weak D match, TRBD1 (6 bases). The CDR3 consists of 14 residues. V lost 0 bases and J lost 3, with 8 bases in between. Germline V gene lookup returns CDR1 SGHVS and CDR2 FQNEAQ. The CDR3 coding sequence is TGTGCCAGCAGCTTAGCCCACAGGGACTATGGCTACACCTTC. It encodes CASSLAHRDYGYTF.

As to this clone: This could be a read error, since a much larger clone is one nucleotide away. The CDR3 DNA follows: TGTGCCAGCAGTAAAACGACTCGAGGGGAGCAGTTCTTC. Encoded protein: CASSKTTRGEQFF. The V gene is TRBV2, the J gene TRBJ2-1; TRBD2 might be the D (5 bases). Germline V lookup: CDR1 SNHLY, CDR2 FYNNEI. V lost 5 bases and J lost 10, with 15 bases in between. The CDR3 has 13 amino acids. Drawing the rest from reference TRBV2 and TRBJ2-1, the complete variable domain is EPEVTQTPSHQVTQMGQEVILRCVPISNHLYFYWYRQILGQKVEFLVSFYNNEISEKSEIFDDQFSVERPDGSNFTLKIRSTKLEDSAMYFCASSKTTRGEQFFGPGTRLTVL.

This clone has only a few counts. The chain joins TRBV9 to TRBJ1-1, with unresolved D. This CDR3 has 15 amino acids. Germline V CDR1 and CDR2: SGDLS, YYNGEE. Trimming cost V 4 bases and J 0 bases, with 13 bases left between them. The CDR3 region is CASSPITSMNTEAFF. CDR3 nucleotides: TGTGCCAGCAGCCCCATCACCTCTATGAACACTGAAGCTTTCTTT.

The sample holds a few counts of this clone. V is TRBV9 and J is TRBJ1-1, with D unclear. Per germline, CDR1 SGDLS and CDR2 YYNGEE. V gave up 0 bases and J gave up 0 bases, with 9 bases separating them. The CDR3 has 15 amino acids. The CDR3, as DNA: TGTGCCAGCAGCGTAGACGAGGGTATGAACACTGAAGCTTTCTTT. Translated, it gives CASSVDEGMNTEAFF.

The chain employs TRBV10-1 and TRBJ2-2; 9 bases line up with TRBD1. With 4 bases clipped from V and 5 bases from J, the junction kept 2 bases outside the gene matches. This CDR3 has 14 amino acids. Germline CDR1 WNHNN, CDR2 SYGVQD (reference sequence). For the CDR3, the DNA is TGCGCCAGCAGTGGGGGGACAGGGACCGGGGAGCTGTTTTTT. Protein sequence: CASSGGTGTGELFF.

This sequence joins TRBV5-8 and TRBJ1-2; D not resolved. Trimming took 0 bases from V and 5 from J, leaving 11 bases between them. Germline V gene lookup returns CDR1 SGHTS and CDR2 YDEGEE. The CDR3 runs 14 residues. The CDR3 nucleotides read TGTGCCAGCAGCTTGGACAGTCTTCGTTATGGCTACACCTTC. Translated, it gives CASSLDSLRYGYTF. The full variable domain, with the rest looked up from reference TRBV5-8 and TRBJ1-2, is EAGVTQSPTHLIKTRGQQATLRCSPISGHTSVYWYQQALGLGLQFLLWYDEGEERNRGNFPPRFSGRQFPNYSSELNVNALELEDSALYLCASSLDSLRYGYTFGSGTRLTVV.

J is TRBJ1-4 and V is TRBV19; perhaps TRBD1 as D (6 bases). Trimming left V 8 bases short and J 7 bases short, with 20 bases between. Germline V gene data show CDR1 as LNHDA and CDR2 as SQIVND (reference sequence). The CDR3 spans 15 residues. This chain's CDR3 is CASGLTGRGGEKLFF. In DNA form, the CDR3 reads TGTGCCAGTGGGCTCACAGGGAGAGGGGGTGAAAAACTGTTTTTT.

The CDR3 nucleotides are TGTGCCAGCAGCTTAGTATCAGGGCGGGAGACCCAGTACTTC. Its protein is CASSLVSGRETQYF. The rearrangement joins TRBV7-2 to TRBJ2-5; D is perhaps TRBD1 (5 bases). Germline CDR1 is SGHTA and CDR2 is FQGNSA. The CDR3 has 14 residues. The V end was cut by 1 base, the J end by 5 bases, with 11 bases between.

V gene TRBV28 combines with J gene TRBJ2-7, with 12 bases identical to TRBD2. In germline, CDR1 is MDHEN, CDR2 SYDVKM. V shed 1 base, J shed 2 bases, and the junction held 3 bases outside the gene matches. The CDR3 is 16 amino acids. The DNA for the CDR3 is TGTGCCAGCAGTTTATCAACTAGCGGGAGGCCCTACGAGCAGTACTTC. Translated: CASSLSTSGRPYEQYF.